The clone carrying this T cell receptor beta chain showed up many times. The sample belongs to a study of CD8 T cells in ankylosing spondylitis. The CDR3 covers 14 residues. Germline-derived CDR1 and CDR2 are SGDLS and YYNGEE. Trimming pared 4 bases from V and 1 base from J, leaving 11 bases between. TCRdb reprocessed the 5' RACE reads with MiXCR, giving one entry per CDR3 protein. The data show about 69,000 distinct CDR3 sequences, about 5.4% seen once. The sequenced material came from blood, either unsorted or a sorted T cell fraction (not recorded which). The chain couples TRBV9 to TRBJ2-5, with D perhaps given as TRBD1 or TRBD2 (5 bases each). The sequence was collected from a male donor with ankylosing spondylitis or in good health (not recorded which). CDR3 residues: CASSRDPTQETQYF. Written as DNA, the CDR3 is TGTGCCAGCAGCCGGGACCCAACCCAAGAGACCCAGTACTTC.